This TCR beta chain was captured by sequencing in a study of identifying expanded T cells in peripheral blood. Study observations and caveats: Across healthy donors, higher total template counts meant significantly greater roughly two-week count variance. About 1.3 clones differed between technical replicates, versus roughly 17 and 20 over time.

This clone was seen a few times. The antigen remains unidentified. No infections or other immune events were documented during collection. The CDR3 has 15 amino acids. Germline CDR1 and CDR2: KGHSH and LQKENI. V was shortened by 3 bases and J by 2 bases, with 13 bases between the two germline ends. Assay: immunoSEQ multiplex PCR; the TCRdb copy retains only in-frame clones and omits some. The table has some 120,000 clones, over 65% seen once. The material sequenced was blood. The chain is built from TRBV18 and TRBJ1-2; a possible D gene is TRBD1 (6 bases). This receptor was taken from a person aged 18 to 75 in good health. CDR3 bases: TGTGCCAGCTCACCCTCCGGGGGCGCAAACTATGGCTACACCTTC. The encoded protein is CASSPSGGANYGYTF.